Below are 7 T cell receptor beta chains sequenced from a single sample in a study of blood T cells in healthy people across ages. PCR was performed a second time for about 7 to 12 cycles using a sample-barcoded 5' primer and a J-beta primer mix. TCRdb reanalysed the 5' RACE reads using MiXCR and keeps one entry per CDR3 protein. The sample holds 1.5 million to 2 million distinct CDR3 sequences; about 31% are singletons and the top ten take about 10%. The sequenced sample consisted of blood. These receptors were collected from a woman aged 25 to 39 in good health.

The V call is TRBV7-2, the J call TRBJ2-1; D may match TRBD1 or TRBD2 (5 bases each). V lost 10 bases and J 4 bases, leaving 17 bases between the germline ends. The V gene's germline CDR1 is SGHTA and CDR2 FQGNSA. The CDR3 covers 14 residues. The CDR3 is CATDGAEDYNEQFF. In DNA form, the CDR3 reads TGTGCCACTGACGGGGCCGAAGATTACAATGAGCAGTTCTTC.

Notes on this clonotype: This may arise from a read error, as a much more abundant clone is one base away. This chain joins TRBV29-1 and TRBJ2-3; D could derive from TRBD1 or TRBD2 (5 bases each). The CDR3 runs 15 residues. CDR1 and CDR2 (germline): SQVTM, ANQGSEA. V shed 4 bases and J shed 3 bases, with 17 bases lying between them. The CDR3 here is CSVAWDPRSTDTQYF. The DNA of the CDR3 is TGCAGCGTTGCCTGGGACCCCCGGTCGACAGATACGCAGTATTTT.

The rearrangement links TRBV20-1 to TRBJ2-1; 10 bases fit TRBD2. This CDR3 has 14 residues. In germline, CDR1 is DFQATT, CDR2 SNEGSKA (reference sequence). V lost 3 bases, J lost 10 bases, and 9 bases stayed unmatched. CDR3 loop: CSASRTSGQGEQFF. CDR3 sequence (DNA): TGCAGTGCTAGCAGGACTAGCGGCCAAGGGGAGCAGTTCTTC.

This sequence joins TRBV6-2 or TRBV6-3 and TRBJ2-5, with D perhaps TRBD1 or TRBD2 (6 bases each). The CDR3 length is 14 residues. V was pared by 6 bases and J by 11 bases, with 22 bases between. From germline, CDR1 is MNHEY and CDR2 SVGEGT. DNA of the CDR3: TGTGCCAGCAGCGCTTTGGACGGGGGCTTTGAGCAGTACTTC. Translating gives CASSALDGGFEQYF.

The chain combines TRBV5-1 with TRBJ2-3; D is perhaps TRBD2 (6 bases). Germline CDR1 is SGHRS and CDR2 is YFSETQ. Deletions cut 3 bases from V and 2 bases from J, with 10 bases between. This CDR3 contains 14 residues. The CDR3 spells CASSSGGPTDTQYF. Written as DNA, the CDR3 is TGCGCCAGCAGCTCCGGGGGTCCCACAGATACGCAGTATTTT.

There are many counts of this clonotype. V gene TRBV29-1 combines with J gene TRBJ2-3; the D is unclear. This CDR3 is built from 13 residues. The V and J ends lost 3 bases and 5 bases respectively, with 12 bases between them. Germline lookup yields CDR1 SQVTM and CDR2 ANQGSEA. CDR3 sequence reads: CSVDATPQDTQYF. In DNA, the CDR3 is TGCAGCGTTGATGCGACTCCACAAGATACGCAGTATTTT.

This chain uses TRBV12-3 or TRBV12-4 with TRBJ2-3; weak D call: TRBD1 (5 bases). V was pared by 5 bases and J by 0 bases, with 12 bases between. CDR3 length equals 15 residues. The CDR3, as DNA: TGTGCCAGCAGTGGGGCCAAGTTTAGCACAGATACGCAGTATTTT. Its protein is CASSGAKFSTDTQYF.